A selection of T cell receptor beta chains follows, all from one sample in a study of Ad26.COV2.S vaccination and SARS-CoV-2 variants. Assay: immunoSEQ multiplex PCR; the TCRdb copy retains only in-frame clones and omits some. This sample has just over 350,000 clones; about 88% occur once, and the top ten carry 3.3%. This material consisted of peripheral blood, taken in a trial of Ad26.COV2.S vaccine versus placebo. The source is a person aged 18-60 years who received the Ad26.COV2.S COVID-19 vaccine or a placebo. CDR3s include the opening cysteine and the closing phenylalanine or tryptophan. The D gene is left open where the match is weak. Clone size, where shown, is once, few, many, or a class for clones that have expanded.

clone_size j_call v_call d_call cdr3_aa cdr3_nt
- TRBJ1-5 TRBV28 - CASSAHQGTGQPQHF TGTGCCAGCAGTGCCCATCAGGGGACGGGACAGCCCCAGCATTTT
- TRBJ2-3 TRBV13 TRBD2 CASSWGLAGGTDTQYF TGTGCCAGCAGCTGGGGACTAGCGGGAGGCACAGATACGCAGTATTTT
many TRBJ1-6 TRBV5-4 - CASSLSPYGQLYSPLHF TGTGCCAGCAGCTTGTCTCCCTATGGACAGCTTTATTCACCCCTCCACTTT
once TRBJ1-1 TRBV6-5 - CASVKEALLNTEAFF TGTGCCAGCGTTAAAGAGGCACTCTTAAACACTGAAGCTTTCTTT
- TRBJ1-1 TRBV19 - CASSIAGTNTEAFF TGTGCCAGTAGTATTGCAGGGACGAACACTGAAGCTTTCTTT
- TRBJ1-2 TRBV4-3 TRBD1 CASSQKDRARGYTF TGCGCCAGCAGCCAGAAGGACAGGGCGCGGGGCTACACCTTC
- TRBJ2-6 TRBV6-2/TRBV6-3 - CASSSGHRESSGANVLTF TGTGCCAGCAGTTCTGGGCACAGGGAGAGCTCTGGGGCCAACGTCCTGACTTTC
- TRBJ1-2 TRBV6-5 - CASRAEGSSGYGYTF TGTGCCAGCAGGGCGGAGGGGTCTTCGGGCTATGGCTACACCTTC
- TRBJ1-2 TRBV6-6 - CASSSPARAGDGYTF TGTGCCAGCAGCTCCCCGGCCCGGGCTGGGGATGGCTACACCTTC
- TRBJ1-4 TRBV2 - CASKSGSNEKLFF TGTGCCAGCAAATCAGGGTCTAATGAAAAACTGTTTTTT
- TRBJ2-3 TRBV5-4 - CASSLLAFDADTQYF TGTGCCAGCAGCTTGTTAGCATTCGACGCAGATACGCAGTATTTT
- TRBJ2-3 TRBV6-5 - CASRRESRGTDTQYF TGTGCCAGCAGGCGCGAGAGTCGGGGCACAGATACGCAGTATTTT
- TRBJ2-2 TRBV2 - CASTVGGNTGELFF TGTGCCTCAACAGTGGGTGGAAACACCGGGGAGCTGTTTTTT
- TRBJ1-2 TRBV30 - CAWSVMGDGYTF TGTGCCTGGAGTGTAATGGGAGATGGCTACACCTTC
- TRBJ2-2 TRBV5-8 TRBD1 CASSSGTGNTGELFF TGTGCCAGCAGTTCCGGGACAGGGAACACCGGGGAGCTGTTTTTT
- TRBJ2-1 TRBV7-8 TRBD2 CASSLAGTINEQFF TGTGCCAGCAGCTTAGCCGGGACTATCAATGAGCAGTTCTTC
- TRBJ1-1 TRBV30 TRBD1 CAWSPGQAEAFF TGTGCCTGGAGTCCTGGACAGGCTGAAGCTTTCTTT
- TRBJ1-6 TRBV7-2 - CASSPRRRSPLHF TGTGCCAGCAGCCCTCGGAGGCGTTCACCCCTCCACTTT
- TRBJ2-1 TRBV29-1 TRBD2 CRVDGGRGGYYNEQFF TGCCGCGTTGACGGGGGGCGCGGGGGGTATTACAATGAGCAGTTCTTC
- TRBJ2-5 TRBV27 TRBD2 CASSFRTSGYQETQYF TGTGCCAGCAGTTTTCGGACTAGCGGGTACCAAGAGACCCAGTACTTC
- TRBJ2-2 TRBV7-6 TRBD1 CASSPQQGATGELFF TGTGCCAGCAGCCCACAACAGGGGGCGACCGGGGAGCTGTTTTTT
- TRBJ1-2 TRBV7-2 - CASSLYFGTEYGYTF TGTGCCAGCAGCTTATACTTCGGGACTGAGTATGGCTACACCTTC
- TRBJ2-7 TRBV5-5 TRBD1 CASSFTEGQGIEQYF TGTGCCAGCAGCTTTACTGAGGGACAGGGGATCGAGCAGTACTTC
- TRBJ1-1 TRBV3-1/TRBV3-2 - CASSQTPQGNTEAFF TGTGCCAGCAGCCAGACTCCACAGGGGAACACTGAAGCTTTCTTT
- TRBJ2-7 TRBV2 - CASSPSSYEQYF TGTGCCAGCAGCCCTAGTTCCTACGAGCAGTACTTC
once TRBJ2-7 TRBV10-2 TRBD2 CASIRGGGAREQYF TGCGCCAGCATCCGTGGCGGGGGGGCCCGCGAGCAGTACTTC
few TRBJ1-3 TRBV4-3 TRBD1 CASSPGAGGGNTIYF TGCGCCAGCAGCCCAGGGGCAGGGGGTGGAAACACCATATATTTT
- TRBJ1-1 TRBV18 - CASSPTRQGLNTEAFF TGTGCCAGCTCACCGACGAGACAAGGGTTGAACACTGAAGCTTTCTTT
- TRBJ2-2 TRBV18 - CASSERTQNTGELFF TGTGCCAGCTCAGAACGGACGCAGAACACCGGGGAGCTGTTTTTT
few TRBJ2-7 TRBV29-1 - CSVVAGFYEQYF TGCAGCGTTGTAGCAGGGTTCTACGAGCAGTACTTC
- TRBJ2-2 TRBV9 TRBD2 CASSGLISGDTGELFF TGTGCCAGCAGCGGGCTTATTAGCGGGGACACCGGGGAGCTGTTTTTT
- TRBJ2-7 TRBV7-2 TRBD1 CASSRQMTGDEQYF TGTGCCAGCAGCCGTCAGATGACAGGGGACGAGCAGTACTTC
- TRBJ2-7 TRBV30 TRBD2 CAWSVWPSGDSYEQYF TGTGCCTGGAGTGTATGGCCTAGCGGGGACTCCTACGAGCAGTACTTC
- TRBJ1-1 TRBV18 - CASSPISTPGAEAFF TGTGCCAGCTCACCAATTTCGACGCCGGGGGCTGAAGCTTTCTTT
- TRBJ1-4 TRBV7-2 - CASAQGSTNEKLFF TGTGCCAGCGCCCAGGGTTCGACTAATGAAAAACTGTTTTTT
many TRBJ2-1 TRBV6-4 - CASSDSARSSYNEQFF TGTGCCAGCAGCGACAGCGCTAGAAGCTCCTACAATGAGCAGTTCTTC
once TRBJ2-1 TRBV5-1 TRBD2 CASSYLAGGPNEQFF TGCGCCAGCAGCTATCTAGCGGGAGGGCCTAATGAGCAGTTCTTC
- TRBJ1-1 TRBV19 - CASSTDGDTEAFF TGTGCCAGTAGTACCGACGGGGACACTGAAGCTTTCTTT
- TRBJ1-2 TRBV9 - CASSVADVGFANYGYTF TGTGCCAGCAGCGTAGCTGATGTCGGGTTCGCTAACTATGGCTACACCTTC
- TRBJ1-5 TRBV18 TRBD1 CASSLGTASNQPQHF TGTGCCAGCTCACTAGGGACAGCTAGCAATCAGCCCCAGCATTTT
- TRBJ2-7 TRBV2 TRBD1 CATADRAGEQYF TGTGCCACCGCGGACAGGGCTGGCGAGCAGTACTTC
- TRBJ2-1 TRBV4-3 TRBD2 CASSRLAGVGNEQFF TGCGCCAGCAGCCGACTAGCGGGGGTGGGCAATGAGCAGTTCTTC
few TRBJ1-2 TRBV12-3/TRBV12-4 - CASSRQGWGYTF TGTGCCAGCAGCCGTCAGGGGTGGGGCTACACCTTC
- TRBJ2-3 TRBV6-5 - CASGGREDTQYF TGTGCCAGCGGGGGGCGGGAAGATACGCAGTATTTT
- TRBJ2-1 TRBV20-1 TRBD1 CSASLGQGLNEQFF TGCAGTGCTAGTTTGGGACAGGGATTAAATGAGCAGTTCTTC
- TRBJ2-7 TRBV2 - CASSMESYGYEQYF TGTGCCAGCAGTATGGAAAGTTACGGTTACGAGCAGTACTTC
- TRBJ2-3 TRBV30 TRBD2 CAWSIRLADDTQYF TGTGCCTGGAGTATTCGACTAGCAGACGATACGCAGTATTTT
few TRBJ2-7 TRBV7-2 - CASSSHGLGYEQYF TGTGCCAGCAGCTCACACGGGCTGGGATACGAGCAGTACTTC
- TRBJ2-7 TRBV3-1/TRBV3-2 TRBD2 CASSQGLALTYEQYF TGTGCCAGCAGCCAGGGACTAGCCCTAACCTACGAGCAGTACTTC
- TRBJ1-2 TRBV30 - CAWMRGYGYTF TGTGCCTGGATGCGGGGCTATGGCTACACCTTC